This is a list of T cell receptor beta chains from one sample in a study of T cell responses to AZD1222 COVID-19 vaccine. TCRdb's copy holds only in-frame clones and misses some; the assay was immunoSEQ multiplex PCR. This table has more than 95,000 clones, 90% appearing once. The sample in question was peripheral blood, obtained on day 0 of AZD1222 vaccination. All receptors come from an adult in good health. Each CDR3 is given with its conserved first and last residue. The D gene is left open where the match is weak. Rows give clone size only sometimes, using once, few, many, or a class for an expanded clone.

J gene	clone size	CDR3 length	V gene	D gene	CDR3 protein	CDR3 DNA
TRBJ2-7	-	16	TRBV4-1	-	CASSQVGAGRAYEQYF	TGCGCCAGCAGCCAAGTAGGGGCAGGTAGGGCCTACGAGCAGTACTTC
TRBJ2-1	once	12	TRBV27	-	CASPSPVYEQFF	TGTGCCAGCCCTTCCCCTGTTTATGAGCAGTTCTTC
TRBJ1-1	-	14	TRBV7-9	-	CASSLEGGSTEAFF	TGTGCCAGCAGCTTAGAAGGGGGATCCACTGAAGCTTTCTTT
TRBJ1-6	-	12	TRBV28	-	CASSLYASPLHF	TGTGCCAGCAGTTTATACGCTTCACCCCTCCACTTT
TRBJ1-6	few	15	TRBV9	-	CASSGRGETGSPLHF	TGTGCCAGCAGCGGCCGGGGTGAAACGGGTTCACCCCTCCACTTT
TRBJ1-3	-	16	TRBV7-9	-	CASSRPGGARGNTIYF	TGTGCCAGCAGCCGTCCCGGGGGGGCGCGAGGAAACACCATATATTTT
TRBJ2-7	-	13	TRBV6-1	-	CASSRDTNYEQYF	TGTGCCAGCAGCCGGGACACCAACTACGAGCAGTACTTC
TRBJ2-5	-	14	TRBV29-1	TRBD2	CSVKRTSGGETQYF	TGCAGCGTTAAACGGACTAGCGGGGGAGAGACCCAGTACTTC
TRBJ1-6	-	15	TRBV6-5	-	CASTQVWDGNSPLHF	TGTGCCAGCACCCAGGTGTGGGATGGTAATTCACCCCTCCACTTT
TRBJ1-4	-	14	TRBV7-2	TRBD1	CASSLQGGGEKLFF	TGTGCCAGCAGCCTGCAGGGGGGGGGCGAAAAACTGTTTTTT
TRBJ2-3	-	12	TRBV2	-	CASSGPGDTQYF	TGTGCCAGCAGTGGTCCTGGCGATACGCAGTATTTT
TRBJ1-4	-	14	TRBV5-8	-	CASNTGAPYEKLFF	TGTGCCAGCAACACCGGGGCCCCCTATGAAAAACTGTTTTTT
TRBJ1-1	-	13	TRBV5-1	TRBD1	CASSLDRGPEAFF	TGCGCCAGCAGCTTGGACAGGGGACCTGAAGCTTTCTTT
TRBJ2-7	medium-sized	14	TRBV11-1	-	CASSLDRYPYEQYF	TGTGCCAGCAGCCTTGACAGGTACCCCTACGAGCAGTACTTC
TRBJ2-1	-	11	TRBV28	-	CASSSYNEQFF	TGTGCCAGCAGTTCTTACAATGAGCAGTTCTTC
TRBJ2-5	-	11	TRBV29-1	-	CSVQQSETQYF	TGCAGCGTACAGCAGTCGGAGACCCAGTACTTC
TRBJ2-4	once	15	TRBV5-1	-	CASKRDRALHNIQYF	TGCGCCAGTAAACGAGACCGGGCCCTCCATAACATTCAGTACTTC
TRBJ1-2	-	11	TRBV19	-	CASRRDYGYTF	TGTGCCAGTCGACGGGACTATGGCTACACCTTC
TRBJ1-5	-	14	TRBV19	-	CASSMEHGGQPQHF	TGTGCCAGTAGTATGGAACATGGTGGTCAGCCCCAGCATTTT
TRBJ2-1	medium-sized	15	TRBV6-5	-	CASSYSRTWDGEQFF	TGTGCCAGCAGTTACTCCAGGACATGGGATGGTGAGCAGTTCTTC
TRBJ1-6	-	16	TRBV9	-	CASSVGSQGENSPLHF	TGTGCCAGCAGCGTAGGATCCCAGGGAGAGAATTCACCCCTCCACTTT
TRBJ2-5	-	16	TRBV20-1	TRBD2	CSASLSASGEWETQYF	TGCAGTGCTAGTTTGTCCGCTAGCGGGGAATGGGAGACCCAGTACTTC
TRBJ2-1	-	16	TRBV11-2	-	CASSLDRVRGIGEQFF	TGTGCCAGCAGCTTAGATCGTGTCCGCGGTATCGGTGAGCAGTTCTTC
TRBJ2-6	-	16	TRBV29-1	TRBD1	CSVDGTGTAGANVLTF	TGCAGCGTTGACGGGACAGGGACGGCTGGGGCCAACGTCCTGACTTTC
TRBJ2-7	-	12	TRBV21-1	-	CASSACLYEQYF	TGTGCCAGCAGCGCCTGCCTATACGAGCAGTACTTC
TRBJ2-5	-	14	TRBV5-4	-	CASSLWGVQETQYF	TGTGCCAGCAGCTTGTGGGGGGTCCAAGAGACCCAGTACTTC
TRBJ2-2	-	14	TRBV5-1	TRBD1	CASNGQGNTGELFF	TGCGCCAGCAATGGACAGGGGAACACCGGGGAGCTGTTTTTT
TRBJ1-2	few	12	TRBV6-5	-	CASKAGSYGYTF	TGTGCCAGCAAGGCAGGCTCCTATGGCTACACCTTC
TRBJ2-1	once	16	TRBV25-1	-	CATSGGHPINSGEQFF	TGTGCCACTTCAGGGGGGCATCCTATCAATTCGGGGGAGCAGTTCTTC
TRBJ2-1	-	12	TRBV7-9	-	CASSFEGFEQFF	TGTGCCAGCAGCTTCGAGGGGTTTGAGCAGTTCTTC